The following is a T cell receptor (beta chain) sequence with its context. The target antigen is unknown. The sample comes from a study of cytomegalovirus exposure and HLA in healthy donors. Overall study findings and caveats: A later analysis found most CMV-associated TCR beta chains apparently HLA-restricted. Among TCR beta chains of equal frequency, HLA-associated ones were more clonally expanded in a later analysis.

The CDR3 length is 15 residues. The primer mix had 60 Vbeta and 13 Jbeta primers. The method was immunoSEQ multiplex PCR; TCRdb's version includes in-frame clones alone and lacks a portion of them. Of under 150,000 clones in the sample, 75% to 90% are singletons; the top ten hold about 4%. Sequenced: PBMCs. The sequence came from a woman aged 35 to 49 in good health and CMV-seronegative. V is TRBV21-1 and J is TRBJ1-2; TRBD1 is the table's D call and was not checked against the DNA. TRBV21-1 constitutes a pseudogene. In DNA form, the CDR3 reads TGTGCCAGCAGCAAAAACCTGACAGGGAGCTATGGCTACACCTTC. Residues: CASSKNLTGSYGYTF.